Detailed here is one T cell receptor (beta chain). The target antigen is unknown. With 4 bases removed from V and 4 bases from J, the gap between germline ends came to 14 bases. This CDR3 has 14 amino acids. Germline V lookup: CDR1 SGHTS, CDR2 YDEGEE. The sample belongs to a study of T cells after yellow fever vaccination. Study-wide context: The fractions with low cell numbers were processed using SMART-Seq v4 Ultra Low Input. General study points: At around 95% for CD4 and approximately 88% for CD8, most primary-vaccination clones showed up again after the booster. Though weaker, the secondary response peaked faster, on day 5 versus 15.

MiXCR, applied by TCRdb to the 5' RACE reads, yields one record per CDR3 protein. The table has some 600,000 distinct CDR3 sequences, about 12% seen once. The sequencing here drew on PBMCs, taken on the day of the yellow fever booster vaccination. The sequence derives from a man aged 25-45 years who received the YFV17D yellow fever vaccine. The chain employs TRBV5-8 and TRBJ1-1; no clear D. CDR3 nucleotide sequence: TGTGCCAGCAGCCAACTCTCCATGATCACTGAAGCTTTCTTT. It encodes CASSQLSMITEAFF.